The 2 T cell receptor beta chains in this list originate from one sample, sequenced in a study of shared clonotypes between healthy human individuals. The data were produced by immunoSEQ multiplex PCR, yet TCRdb's version contains in-frame clones alone and is incomplete. The data show under 2,500,000 clones, with approximately 96% seen just once and 0.1% to 0.15% held by the top ten. The sequenced material came from naive CD4+ T cells sorted from blood. Noted subset: CD45RA+ positively selected. The receptors originated from a man aged 18 to 30 in good health.

This clone was counted a single time. This chain uses TRBV6-5 with TRBJ2-7; TRBD1 agrees at 8 bases. The V and J ends lost 5 bases and 4 bases, in that order; junction bases with no gene match: 7. This CDR3 is built from 14 residues. Germline CDR1 and CDR2: MNHEY and SVGAGI. The DNA of the CDR3 is TGTGCCAGCAGTCGACCGGGACAGGCGTACGAGCAGTACTTC. Residues: CASSRPGQAYEQYF.

This chain links TRBV29-1 with TRBJ1-1; 8 bases fit TRBD1. V lost 2 bases, J lost 4 bases, and 3 bases stayed unmatched. The CDR3 extends over 13 amino acids. The germline V gene encodes CDR1 SQVTM and CDR2 ANQGSEA. The CDR3 coding sequence is TGCAGCGTTGAAAGACAGGGGATCACTGAAGCTTTCTTT. Translating gives CSVERQGITEAFF. Based on the CDR3 plus reference TRBV29-1 and TRBJ1-1, the full variable domain is SAVISQKPSRDICQRGTSLTIQCQVDSQVTMMFWYRQQPGQSLTLIATANQGSEATYESGFVIDKFPISRPNLTFSTLTVSNMSPEDSSIYLCSVERQGITEAFFGQGTRLTVV.